This T cell receptor (beta chain) emerged from a study of blood T cells in healthy people across ages. The study, taken as a whole, reports: Donors of long life had a larger count of naive CD4+ cells and greater diversity than aged donors.

The germline CDR1 and CDR2 sequences are SGDLS and YYNGEE. Deletions cut 0 bases from V and 10 bases from J, with 15 bases between. This CDR3 comprises 14 residues. This clonotype has more than one count but fewer than ten. Its antigen is as yet unknown. A sample-barcoded 5' primer and a J-beta primer mix were used in a second PCR of roughly 7 to 11 cycles. A template-switch adaptor containing 12 random nucleotides labeled each cDNA molecule. One entry per CDR3 protein results from TCRdb running MiXCR on the 5' RACE reads. The sample has over 600,000 distinct CDR3 sequences; around 45% are singletons. The TCR comes from a man older than 75 in good health. Sequenced: blood. The J gene is TRBJ2-3, the V gene TRBV9; perhaps TRBD2 as D (5 bases). This chain's CDR3 is CASSVVRGDSAQYF. The CDR3 coding sequence is TGTGCCAGCAGCGTAGTACGGGGAGACTCCGCGCAGTATTTT. Variable domain in full (rest from reference TRBV9 and TRBJ2-3): DSGVTQTPKHLITATGQRVTLRCSPRSGDLSVYWYQQSLDQGLQFLIQYYNGEERAKGNILERFSAQQFPDLHSELNLSSLELGDSALYFCASSVVRGDSAQYFGPGTRLTVL.